The text below deals with one T cell receptor beta chain. Its antigen remains unidentified. This sample is drawn from a study of cytomegalovirus exposure and HLA in healthy donors. The overall study: As released early, the data held 85 million to 95 million unique TCRs from HLA-typed donors.

The study ran its PCR with 60 Vbeta and 13 Jbeta primers. In the authors' workflow: Later work found 74 million or so unique TCR beta chains, with roughly 11 million shared. TCRdb's table, derived via immunoSEQ multiplex PCR, lists solely in-frame clones and lacks some. The DNA was the basis for D and trimming; V, J and clone size are from that table. Listed are some 150,000 clones; roughly 2% falls within the top ten. General study results and limits: Later findings reportedly placed an Asian-associated ancestry cluster below the roughly 670-donor mean for N-insertions.

The CDR3 runs to 13 residues. The germline V gene encodes CDR1 SGHVS and CDR2 FNYEAQ. Trimming at V came to 0 bases and at J to 9 bases, leaving 4 bases not matched to a gene. As for the donors, each was a healthy bone marrow donor. The gene calls are TRBV7-6 and TRBJ2-5; TRBD2 matches at 7 bases. Sample: PBMCs. The source of this sequence is a woman between 18 and 29 years old in good health and CMV-seronegative. Here the CDR3 DNA reads TGTGCCAGCAGCTTAGCTTATCGGGGGGCCCAGTACTTC. It is translated as CASSLAYRGAQYF.